This paragraph covers one T cell receptor beta chain sequence. The specificity of this receptor is unknown. One base away there is no much larger clone; base qualities are not given. All of the isolated RNA was reverse transcribed with the High Capacity cDNA Reverse Transcription Kit, so expressed TCRB transcripts were sequenced. Deep immunoSEQ sequencing was applied to naive, central memory and regulatory T cell samples, giving an average of approximately 3.8 million total reads per sample. Sorted cells were lysed in RLT buffer, and RNA was extracted using DNase-treated RNeasy Micro or Mini kits according to cell number. To prevent cross-contamination, every cell subset was processed on its own, while patient and healthy donor samples were processed together. TCRB sequences were amplified from cDNA with the immunoSEQ multiplex PCR, producing 87-bp fragments spanning the CDR3 region. The amplicons were sequenced using the Illumina HiSeq platform. The authors' analysis ran thus. Synthetic template baselines were used to correct PCR bias computationally, reads within Hamming distance 2 were collapsed, and singletons that could not be merged were discarded. By aligning reads against IMGT, V, D and J genes, CDR3 length, and insertions or deletions at six rearrangement sites were assigned. Clonotype counts were normalized to sorted cell number within each subset before computing true diversity and Gini coefficients with the tcR R package. The overlap coefficient, calculated on TCRB nucleotide sequences, was used to quantify repertoire sharing. As a proxy for the pre-selection repertoire, out-of-frame TCRB sequences from naive cells were analyzed. As stored in TCRdb, this immuneACCESS dataset retains in-frame rearrangements with V and J assigned. A fraction of the clones does not appear; measured against another copy, unresolved V genes explain less than half of the discrepancy, and the remainder lacks a known reason. The V and J calls and clone size were taken over from that table, and D and trimming were inferred from the DNA. The sample table shows 900,000 or so clones, and about a sixth are seen once. The leading ten clones occupy 0.02% to 0.025% of the sample.

This entry is derived from a study of beta chain features in type 1 diabetes (dated by TCRdb to between 2018 and 2020). With regard to the full study: Patients and healthy donors did not differ in mean age, gender distribution, total cell number or subset yield. A total of 107,917,701 sorted cells were examined across all samples, and a strong correlation was observed between cell number per subset and RNA yield. The study compared the TCRB repertoires of sorted circulating CD4+ T cell subsets in recently diagnosed type 1 diabetes patients with those in matched healthy donors. Naive and central memory subsets were obtained from all 30 or so donors, but regulatory and stem cell-like memory subsets were isolated from only 8 patients and roughly eight healthy donors.

V sheds 0 bases and J sheds 4 bases, leaving 18 bases between their ends. CDR1 and CDR2 are drawn from the germline V gene: KGHSH, LQKENI. Taken from cysteine to phenylalanine, the CDR3 has 17 residues. CDR3 DNA is the only sequence kept; it has 51 bases, read in frame from the first base. Study-wide findings and limitations: Shorter templates might be favored by PCR, yet because patient and control samples were amplified and corrected together, any such skew would affect both groups equally. Naive, central memory and regulatory TCRB repertoires appeared more similar among patients than among healthy donors. Type 1 diabetes patients showed a moderate but significant shortening of TCRB CDR3 length in all four CD4+ subsets. Only small numbers of individuals were included in the HLA sub-analyses, which left unresolved whether HLA type had any influence on TCRB rearrangement. Because cDNA was sequenced instead of genomic DNA, activated cells with high expression could be over-represented, although the groups did not differ in activation or CD3 levels. At VDJ recombination sites, type 1 diabetes patients had fewer insertions and more deleted nucleotides, which implies abnormalities in thymic rearrangement.

From each donor, a single peripheral blood sample of about 116 mL on average was drawn into heparinised tubes. A BD FACSAria II was used to sort naive, central memory, regulatory and stem cell-like memory CD4+ T cells with a panel that included CD45RO, CCR7, CD25, CD127, CD95 and CD27. Purity was above 95% for every sorted population. Right away, PBMCs were isolated by Lymphoprep density gradient centrifugation and were stained directly, with no culture step. Samples were stained and sorted in pairs, with one healthy donor and one patient per experiment, so that batch effects were minimized. The rearranged chain carries TRBV18 and TRBJ1-2; D gene: possibly TRBD1, on 5 matching bases. Source material: naive CD4+ T cells from blood. Reading the label with the study, this specimen's cell subset or site is: true naive CD4+ T cells. The sequence was obtained from a woman younger than 30 in good health. This receptor has the CDR3 CASSPPVGAGIGYGYTF. The base sequence is TGTGCCAGCTCACCACCGGTCGGGGCGGGTATCGGCTATGGCTACACCTTC.